This T cell receptor beta chain was profiled in a study of T cell responses to AZD1222 COVID-19 vaccine. Findings and limits, study-wide: Donors were chiefly white British, with a greater number of females, and clonal diversity was perhaps underestimated.

On this clone: Antigen: not known.

The method was immunoSEQ multiplex PCR; TCRdb's version includes in-frame clones alone and lacks a portion of them. The sample includes about 120,000 clones, approximately 88% of them seen just once. Trimming removed 6 bases from V and 1 base from J, with 12 bases in between. Germline assignment: CDR1 SGHDN and CDR2 FVKESK. The CDR3 is 14 residues long. Sequencing used peripheral blood, obtained on day 0 of AZD1222 vaccination. The chain couples TRBV14 to TRBJ1-1, with D maybe TRBD1 (5 bases). The sequence was obtained from an adult in good health. The CDR3 sequence is CASSIPGRNTEAFF. The CDR3 DNA follows: TGTGCCAGCAGTATTCCGGGACGGAACACTGAAGCTTTCTTT.